This paragraph reports one T cell receptor beta chain. This sample is part of a study of blood T cell repertoires in COVID-19. As for the study in general: From T cells, B-cell-depleted T cells, or PBMCs came the material, which was cDNA or gDNA.

Clinical histories supplied by participants themselves formed the basis of cohort assignment. People in the exposed group encountered a COVID-19 case within 2 weeks before entering the study. Some clones are missing from TCRdb's copy, which holds only in-frame ones; the method was immunoSEQ multiplex PCR. The table shows 150,000 to 200,000 clones, with approximately 80% occurring only once. CDR1 SGHRS and CDR2 YFSETQ come from the germline V gene. The length of the CDR3 is 14 residues. After removal of 2 bases from V and 2 bases from J, the junction contained 4 bases not matched to a gene. Sequencing used PBMCs or T cells enriched from blood (not recorded which). This sequence was found in a man between 60 and 70 years old who had been exposed to COVID-19. The genes are TRBV5-1 and TRBJ2-7, with TRBD1 matching 7 bases. This CDR3 is CASSFDRETYEQYF. The CDR3 DNA follows: TGCGCCAGCAGCTTCGACAGGGAAACCTACGAGCAGTACTTC.